Following are 16 T cell receptor beta chains from one sample sequenced in a study of T cell repertoires in cytomegalovirus infection. These receptors are not linked to any known antigen. Via MiXCR, TCRdb re-called the reads, giving one row per CDR3 protein. The data contain 140,000 to 150,000 distinct CDR3 sequences, about 32% of them singletons. The source material was CD8+ T cells from cultured PBMCs, sampled from culture after CMV antigen stimulation. The receptors come from a human donor in good health (CMV status not recorded). Some clones in this sample may be carry-over from other donors' samples.

The rearrangement uses TRBV12-3 or TRBV12-4 and TRBJ2-7; tentatively, D is TRBD1 (6 bases). V lost 5 bases to trimming and J lost 0 bases, with 17 bases between them. The CDR3 spans 16 residues. For the CDR3, the DNA is TGTGCCAGCAGTACCCGGACAGTCCCTAGCTCCTACGAGCAGTACTTC. Amino acids: CASSTRTVPSSYEQYF.

In this sample, this clonotype turned up a few times. This chain links TRBV7-3 with TRBJ2-1; D assignment may be TRBD1 or TRBD2 (5 bases each). Germline loops: CDR1 SGHTA, CDR2 FQGTGA. V lost 4 bases, J lost 7 bases, and 17 bases lay in between. The CDR3 has 15 residues. CDR3 bases: TGTGCCAGCAGCTCCGGGACCCCACCAACAAATGAGCAGTTCTTC. Translated, it gives CASSSGTPPTNEQFF.

The chain recombines TRBV20-1 with TRBJ1-3, with 7 positions matching TRBD1. CDR1 is DFQATT, CDR2 SNEGSKA, per germline (reference sequence). The CDR3 length is 11 residues. Germline trimming cut 3 bases from V and 10 bases from J; bases unmatched to any gene: 3. The CDR3 nucleotides are TGCAGTGCTAGTTCACAGGGGACCATATATTTT. It encodes CSASSQGTIYF.

This clonotype was recorded only once. V is TRBV20-1 and J is TRBJ2-2, with D unresolved. V dropped 3 bases and J dropped 4 bases, with 12 bases sitting between them. The CDR3 is made up of 14 amino acids. CDR1 is DFQATT, CDR2 SNEGSKA, per germline (reference sequence). The CDR3 bases are TGCAGTGCTAGTGGGCCGCCATCCACCGGGGAGCTGTTTTTT. Amino acid sequence: CSASGPPSTGELFF.

This clonotype came up many times. V is TRBV7-2 and J is TRBJ2-7; D might be TRBD1 (7 bases). Trimming removed 5 bases at V and 2 bases at J, with 10 bases between. CDR1 is SGHTA and CDR2 is FQGNSA in the germline V gene. CDR3 size: 13 residues. Here the CDR3 DNA reads TGTGCCAGCAGCGGCGGGACAGCCTACGAGCAGTACTTC. It codes for CASSGGTAYEQYF.

The genes are TRBV4-1 and TRBJ1-1; D is perhaps TRBD1 (5 bases). In germline, CDR1 is MGHRA, CDR2 YSYEKL. V dropped 2 bases and J dropped 10 bases, with 14 bases sitting between them. The CDR3 is 13 residues long. Written as DNA, the CDR3 is TGCGCCAGCAGCCAACCCCTGGCAGGGCGAGCTTTCTTT. Its translation: CASSQPLAGRAFF.

The CDR3 coding sequence is TGTGCCAGCAGTTTGGAGGCGGGGGGTTCCCCAGATACGCAGTATTTT. The encoded protein is CASSLEAGGSPDTQYF. V and J are TRBV6-5 and TRBJ2-3; 8 positions agree with TRBD2. Trimming removed 4 bases from V and 4 bases from J; junction bases left unmatched: 10. Germline V lookup: CDR1 MNHEY, CDR2 SVGAGI. This CDR3 contains 16 residues.

This clonotype was seen only a few times. This may stem from a read error, because a much larger clone lies one nucleotide away. This chain connects TRBV7-8 to TRBJ2-1; TRBD2 matches at 10 bases. Trimming cost V 3 bases and J 2 bases; bases outside gene matches: 1. The germline V gene has CDR1 SGHVS and CDR2 FQNEAQ. This CDR3 region has 15 residues. Written as DNA, the CDR3 is TGTGCCAGCAGCTTTACTAGCGGGGCCTACAATGAGCAGTTCTTC. Its protein product is CASSFTSGAYNEQFF.

CDR3 residues: CASISTAGNQPQHF. CDR3 nucleotides: TGTGCCAGCATCTCGACAGCCGGCAATCAGCCCCAGCATTTT. The chain employs TRBV6-6 and TRBJ1-5; a weak D match, TRBD1 (5 bases). The V end lost 7 bases, the J end lost 2 bases, and 12 bases lay between the germline ends. The length of the CDR3 is 14 residues. Germline CDR1 and CDR2: MNHNY and SVGAGI (reference sequence).

V is TRBV28 and J is TRBJ2-7; D ambiguous. Germline V gene lookup returns CDR1 MDHEN and CDR2 SYDVKM. Trimming left V 1 base short and J 3 bases short, with 10 bases between. The CDR3 runs to 14 residues. The DNA for the CDR3 is TGTGCCAGCAGTTTATATCGGACGGACTACGAGCAGTACGTC. Its protein product is CASSLYRTDYEQYV.

This chain joins TRBV4-1 and TRBJ2-1; D is undetermined. The CDR3 is made up of 14 amino acids. CDR1 MGHRA and CDR2 YSYEKL come from the germline V gene. Trimming removed 3 bases from V and 6 bases from J, with 12 bases in between. CDR3 in amino acids: CASSQTSPTNEQFF. In DNA, the CDR3 is TGCGCCAGCAGCCAGACCTCGCCCACCAATGAGCAGTTCTTC.

V usage is TRBV4-2 and J usage is TRBJ1-1; the match to TRBD1 covers 12 bases. Germline CDR1 LGHNA, CDR2 YNFKEQ. CDR3 length equals 18 residues. V was pared by 3 bases and J by 0 bases, with 8 bases of the junction left unmatched. Written as DNA, the CDR3 is TGTGCCAGCAGCCATGGGACAGGGGGCGTTTATATGAACACTGAAGCTTTCTTT. It yields the protein CASSHGTGGVYMNTEAFF.

This clonotype has more than one count but fewer than ten. The V gene is TRBV12-5, the J gene TRBJ2-1; no clear D. Germline loops: CDR1 LGHNT, CDR2 FRNRAP. The CDR3 is 17 residues long. Trimming took 1 base from V and 0 from J, leaving 13 bases between them. DNA for the CDR3: TGTGCTAGTGGTTTGGCCCCCGGGCGAAGCTCCTACAATGAGCAGTTCTTC. As protein: CASGLAPGRSSYNEQFF.

This sequence joins TRBV27 and TRBJ1-1, with D perhaps matching TRBD1 (5 bases). The V gene lost 1 base and the J gene lost 2 bases, with 11 bases spanning the gap. The CDR3 runs 15 residues. Germline CDR1 reads MNHEY; CDR2 reads SMNVEV (reference sequence). This CDR3 is CASSLLGGGNTEAFF. For the CDR3, the DNA is TGTGCCAGCAGTTTATTGGGGGGGGGAAACACTGAAGCTTTCTTT.

The chain employs TRBV7-3 and TRBJ1-2; D is unresolved. Trimming stripped 8 bases from V and 2 bases from J, with 15 bases between. This CDR3 comprises 14 residues. Germline V gene sequence: CDR1 SGHTA, CDR2 FQGTGA. CDR3 region: CASGGNVTNYGYTF. The CDR3 DNA is TGTGCCAGCGGAGGGAATGTCACGAACTATGGCTACACCTTC.

This clonotype has a handful of counts. V and J are TRBV20-1 and TRBJ2-3; D gene unclear. Germline V lookup: CDR1 DFQATT, CDR2 SNEGSKA (reference sequence). Trimming took off 3 bases at V and 2 bases at J, with 9 bases between the two ends. The CDR3 length is 13 residues. The CDR3 is CSARDLLTDTQYF. CDR3 coding DNA: TGCAGTGCTAGGGACCTTCTCACAGATACGCAGTATTTT.